Each of the 8 T cell receptor beta chains below was sequenced from the same sample in a study of blood T cells in healthy people across ages (dated by TCRdb to about 2015). The method was 5' RACE. The data were produced on an Illumina HiSeq 2500. A second PCR of roughly 6 to 11 cycles was run with a J-beta primer mix and a sample-barcoded 5' primer. The public sequencing data were trimmed at Q25 with fastp and processed into clonotypes with MiXCR by TCRdb, which kept only in-frame beta chains. For every CDR3 protein sequence, its rows merge into one entry that carries the most common genes and DNA. Recorded for this sample are about 1.8 million distinct CDR3 sequences; 49% of them occurred a single time. Around 2.1% of the sample lies in the top ten. The sequenced sample was blood. The source of these receptors is a woman in her thirties or forties in good health.

This chain links TRBV20-1 with TRBJ2-3; 7 bases are a match to TRBD1. The CDR3 is 15 amino acids. V shed 6 bases and J 1 base; nucleotides not matched to a gene: 10. CDR1 is DFQATT and CDR2 is SNEGSKA in the germline V gene (reference sequence). Here the CDR3 DNA reads TGCAGTGCCGAGTTCAGGGGGTACGGCACAGATACGCAGTATTTT. Protein product: CSAEFRGYGTDTQYF.

The chain couples TRBV20-1 to TRBJ2-3; a weak D match, TRBD2 (7 bases). V was cut by 0 bases and J by 6 bases, with 16 bases left in between. CDR3 length: 15 residues. Germline V lookup: CDR1 DFQATT, CDR2 SNEGSKA (reference sequence). For the CDR3, the DNA is TGCAGTGCTAGAGATATGGGGGGGGGCCGTGATACGCAGTATTTT. This translates into CSARDMGGGRDTQYF.

This chain links TRBV4-3 with TRBJ2-1, with TRBD2 matching over 9 bases. Looked up from germline, CDR1 is LGHNA and CDR2 is YSLEER. Unmatched junction bases numbered 7, after V lost 1 base and J lost 6 bases. The CDR3 length is 16 residues. CDR3 sequence: CASSQGSGLALNEQFF. For the CDR3, the DNA is TGCGCCAGCAGCCAAGGCTCGGGACTAGCTCTCAATGAGCAGTTCTTC.

A few counts support this clonotype. The gene calls are TRBV20-1 and TRBJ2-1; D call uncertain. The CDR3 has 16 amino acids. CDR1 and CDR2 (germline): DFQATT, SNEGSKA (reference sequence). The V end lost 4 bases, the J end lost 0 bases, and 16 bases lay between the germline ends. Here the CDR3 reads CSATRLGGSSYNEQFF. The CDR3 bases are TGCAGTGCTACCCGGCTCGGTGGAAGCTCCTACAATGAGCAGTTCTTC.

The chain couples TRBV10-3 to TRBJ2-7; D uncertain. Trimming removed 11 bases from V and 0 bases from J, with 11 bases in between. This CDR3 is 12 amino acids long. Germline V gene data show CDR1 as ENHRY and CDR2 as SYGVKD. CDR3 bases: TGTGCCGCCTCTTGGGGCTCCTACGAGCAGTACTTC. Protein: CAASWGSYEQYF.

This clonotype has only a few counts. V usage is TRBV12-3 or TRBV12-4 and J usage is TRBJ2-7; 7 positions match TRBD1. CDR3 length: 13 amino acids. With V trimmed by 6 bases and J by 7 bases, 9 bases remained unmatched. CDR3 in amino acids: CASSDGTAKEQYF. As DNA, the CDR3 is TGTGCCAGCAGCGACGGGACAGCAAAAGAGCAGTACTTC.

The chain uses TRBV28 and TRBJ2-1, with 10 bases lining up with TRBD1. The CDR3 is 15 amino acids. Germline CDR1 is MDHEN and CDR2 is SYDVKM. V trimming: 5 bases; J trimming: 9 bases; junction bases outside the gene matches: 10. The DNA for the CDR3 is TGTGCCAGCAGTCCCCCAGACAGGGGGCTAAGTGAGCAGTTCTTC. It is translated as CASSPPDRGLSEQFF.

The chain links TRBV7-6 to TRBJ1-1; the match to TRBD1 covers 9 bases. After removal of 5 bases from V and 5 bases from J, the junction contained 6 bases not matched to a gene. CDR3 length: 14 residues. The germline V gene has CDR1 SGHVS and CDR2 FNYEAQ. Here the CDR3 reads CASSTGQGRTEAFF. The CDR3 DNA sequence: TGTGCCAGCAGCACGGGACAGGGTCGAACTGAAGCTTTCTTT.